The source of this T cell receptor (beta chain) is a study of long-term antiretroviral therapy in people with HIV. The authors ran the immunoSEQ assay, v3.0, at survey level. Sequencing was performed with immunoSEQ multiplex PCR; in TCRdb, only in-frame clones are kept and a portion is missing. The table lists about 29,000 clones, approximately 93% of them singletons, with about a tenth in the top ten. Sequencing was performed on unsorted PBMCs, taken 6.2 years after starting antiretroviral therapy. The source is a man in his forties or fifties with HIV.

DNA of the CDR3: TGTGCTAGTGGACTAGCGGGAGCTCATACGCAGTATTTT. Translated, it gives CASGLAGAHTQYF. The rearrangement links TRBV12-5 to TRBJ2-3, with 11 bases aligning to TRBD2. Looked up from germline, CDR1 is LGHNT and CDR2 is FRNRAP. J lost 7 bases, V lost 6 bases, and 3 bases had no gene match. CDR3 length: 13 residues.